This T cell receptor (beta chain) derives from a study of memory CD4+ T cells and cytomegalovirus serostatus. Across the whole study: Donors were healthy Belgian adults, under 10 CMV seropositive and around 24 seronegative.

The assay was immunoSEQ multiplex PCR, and TCRdb's table has in-frame clones only and misses some. The sample holds approximately 47,000 clones, just under 80% seen once. Trimming at V came to 6 bases and at J to 10 bases, leaving 10 bases not matched to a gene. The CDR3 sequence is 15 residues long. Germline V gives CDR1 KGHSH, CDR2 LQKENI. The sort gate was single viable CD3+CD4+CD8-CD45RO+ cells for memory CD4+ T cells. Sequencing used memory CD4+ T cells from blood. The TCR comes from an adult in good health and CMV-seronegative. The chain combines TRBV18 with TRBJ1-6, with 9 bases matching TRBD1. In DNA, the CDR3 is TGTGCCAGCTCTCCCGGGACAGGGAGAAGATCACCCCTCCACTTT. Its protein product is CASSPGTGRRSPLHF. Full variable domain (remainder filled in from reference TRBV18 and TRBJ1-6): NAGVMQNPRHLVRRRGQEARLRCSPMKGHSHVYWYRQLPEEGLKFMVYLQKENIIDESGMPKERFSAEFPKEGPSILRIQQVVRGDSAAYFCASSPGTGRRSPLHFGNGTRLTVT.